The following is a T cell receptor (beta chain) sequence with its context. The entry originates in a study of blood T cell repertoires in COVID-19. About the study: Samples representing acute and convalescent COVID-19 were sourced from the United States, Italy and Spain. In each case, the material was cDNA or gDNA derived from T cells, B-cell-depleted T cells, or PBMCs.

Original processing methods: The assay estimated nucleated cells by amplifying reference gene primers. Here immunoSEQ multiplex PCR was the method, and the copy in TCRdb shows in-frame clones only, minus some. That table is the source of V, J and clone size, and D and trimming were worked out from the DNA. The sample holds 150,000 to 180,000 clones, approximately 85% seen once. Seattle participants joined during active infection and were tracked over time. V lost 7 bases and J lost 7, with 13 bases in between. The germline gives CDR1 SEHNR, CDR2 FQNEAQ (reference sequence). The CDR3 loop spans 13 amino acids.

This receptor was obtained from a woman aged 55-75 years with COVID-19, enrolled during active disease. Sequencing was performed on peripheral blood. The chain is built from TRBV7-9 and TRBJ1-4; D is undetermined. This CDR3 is CASNQEVGEKLFF. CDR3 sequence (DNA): TGTGCCAGCAATCAGGAAGTAGGTGAAAAACTGTTTTTT.